The sequence of this TCR beta chain was determined in a study of T cell changes during pregnancy in multiple sclerosis. The CDR3 totals 13 residues. V was shortened by 8 bases and J by 1 base, with 11 bases between the two germline ends. Germline loops: CDR1 MNHEY, CDR2 SVGAGI. Using immunoSEQ multiplex PCR, the repertoire was profiled, and TCRdb retains in-frame clones only, with some absent. The data hold 50,000 or so clones, with more than 85% observed a single time. The sequence derives from a female donor with multiple sclerosis, enrolled in a pregnancy study. Material: peripheral blood, obtained in the third trimester of pregnancy. The chain combines TRBV6-5 with TRBJ1-1, with D unclear. CDR3 amino acids: CASARQANTEAFF. In DNA form, the CDR3 reads TGTGCCAGCGCTCGGCAGGCGAACACTGAAGCTTTCTTT.